The 18 T cell receptor beta chains given below trace back to one sample, sequenced in a study of blood T cell repertoires in COVID-19. The protocol was immunoSEQ multiplex PCR, while the TCRdb copy is restricted to in-frame clones and leaves out a portion. The sample contains 99,000 or so clones, approximately 78% of which appear only once. The specimen was peripheral blood. These receptors came from a woman at least 80 years old with acute or convalescent COVID-19.

The table lists this clone with a count of one. CDR3 loop: CASSFRARGEIHTNTEAFF. The CDR3 bases are TGTGCCAGCAGCTTCCGTGCCAGGGGGGAAATCCATACGAACACTGAAGCTTTCTTT. The V and J genes are TRBV7-9 and TRBJ1-1; 7 bases are shared with TRBD1. Germline V gives CDR1 SEHNR, CDR2 FQNEAQ (reference sequence). Losses at the gene ends were 3 bases for V and 1 base for J; bases not matched to a gene: 17. The CDR3 is 19 residues long.

The CDR3 reads CASSLAGAGGDTQYF. The CDR3 coding sequence is TGTGCCAGCAGTTTAGCGGGAGCGGGAGGAGATACGCAGTATTTT. The rearrangement links TRBV2 to TRBJ2-3, with 9 bases aligning to TRBD2. CDR3 size: 15 residues. Germline CDR1 and CDR2: SNHLY and FYNNEI. Trimming took 5 bases from V and 5 from J; bases not matched to a gene: 8.

In its sample, this clone was seen a few times. J is TRBJ1-2 and V is TRBV6-6, with D possibly TRBD1 on 6 matching bases. V shed 5 bases and J shed 5 bases, with 9 bases lying between them. CDR1 is MNHNY and CDR2 is SVGAGI in the germline V gene (reference sequence). The CDR3 consists of 12 residues. Here the CDR3 DNA reads TGTGCCAGCAGTCCTCAGGGGTATGGCTACACCTTC. Residues: CASSPQGYGYTF.

The gene calls are TRBV4-1 and TRBJ1-5, with TRBD1 identical over 10 bases. Germline-derived CDR1 and CDR2 are MGHRA and YSYEKL. The CDR3 length is 19 residues. The V gene end was trimmed by 1 base and the J gene end by 5 bases; junction bases not matched to a gene: 14. CDR3 DNA sequence: TGCGCCAGCAGCCAAGCGGGGAAGCGGGGACAGGGGCCATATCAGCCCCAGCATTTT. This translates into CASSQAGKRGQGPYQPQHF.

This clone was observed once. The chain joins TRBV19 to TRBJ2-1, with D unclear. Germline-derived CDR1 and CDR2 are LNHDA and SQIVND (reference sequence). The CDR3 extends over 11 amino acids. The V gene lost 4 bases and the J gene lost 8 bases, with 6 bases spanning the gap. The DNA for the CDR3 is TGTGCCAGTAGTACCCGTGATGAGCAGTTCTTC. Translating it yields CASSTRDEQFF.

This chain links TRBV10-3 with TRBJ2-7, with D possibly TRBD2 on 6 matching bases. The V gene lost 6 bases and the J gene lost 4 bases, with 16 bases spanning the gap. The CDR3 is 14 residues long. Germline assignment: CDR1 ENHRY and CDR2 SYGVKD. CDR3 sequence: CAIRPGARQYEQYF. Here the CDR3 DNA reads TGTGCCATCAGGCCGGGAGCCCGCCAATACGAGCAGTACTTC.

This clone was counted only a few times. Other DNA sequences in the same sample also yield this CDR3. The chain uses TRBV18 and TRBJ2-5; 7 bases align to TRBD1. The trim removed 0 bases at V and 5 bases at J, leaving 3 bases unmatched. The germline V gene encodes CDR1 KGHSH and CDR2 LQKENI. This CDR3 comprises 14 residues. The DNA of the CDR3 is TGTGCCAGCTCACCACCGACAGGGACGGAGACCCAGTACTTC. Its translation: CASSPPTGTETQYF.

This chain uses TRBV4-3 with TRBJ2-1; 9 nucleotides match TRBD2. The CDR3 totals 15 residues. Germline lookup yields CDR1 LGHNA and CDR2 YSLEER. J lost 5 bases, V lost 4 bases, and 6 bases had no gene match. CDR3 DNA: TGCGCCAGCAGCCTAGGACTAGCGACTAACAATGAGCAGTTCTTC. Its translation is CASSLGLATNNEQFF.

The chain has TRBV10-3 and TRBJ2-7, with D possibly matching TRBD1 (8 bases). The germline gives CDR1 ENHRY, CDR2 SYGVKD. V lost 10 bases, J lost 7 bases, and 23 bases lay in between. CDR3 length: 14 amino acids. CDR3 DNA sequence: TGTGCCACCCGACTAGGACAGGGAGGGCGTGAGCAGTACTTC. Amino acid sequence: CATRLGQGGREQYF.

The chain links TRBV3-1 (or the pseudogene TRBV3-2) to TRBJ2-3; D gene unclear. CDR1 is LGHDT and CDR2 is YNNKEL in the germline V gene (reference sequence). The CDR3 is 15 residues long. The V end lost 4 bases, the J end lost 0 bases, and 11 bases lay between the germline ends. CDR3 region: CASSPRRFSTDTQYF. DNA of the CDR3: TGTGCCAGCAGCCCTAGGCGTTTTAGCACAGATACGCAGTATTTT.

This clone was counted a single time. The J gene is TRBJ1-5, the V gene TRBV23-1; D gene unclear. TRBV23-1 is designated an ORF whose function remains uncertain. The CDR3 loop spans 17 amino acids. Trimming shortened V by 1 base and J by 2 bases, and 15 bases separated the two germline ends. Here the CDR3 reads CASSQLPGRIGNQPQHF. The CDR3 DNA is TGCGCCAGCAGTCAATTGCCGGGTAGGATTGGCAATCAGCCCCAGCATTTT.

This clone was seen a few times. The V gene is TRBV5-1, the J gene TRBJ2-3; D is perhaps TRBD2 (6 bases). Trimming removed 2 bases from V and 2 bases from J, with 9 bases in between. Looked up from germline, CDR1 is SGHRS and CDR2 is YFSETQ. This CDR3 has 14 residues. DNA of the CDR3: TGCGCCAGCAGCTTAGCGGGCCCCACAGATACGCAGTATTTT. Encoded protein: CASSLAGPTDTQYF.

The V call is TRBV28, the J call TRBJ1-6; 7 nucleotides line up with TRBD1. The CDR3 runs to 12 residues. With V trimmed by 6 bases and J by 8 bases, 1 base remained unmatched. Germline V gene data show CDR1 as MDHEN and CDR2 as SYDVKM. CDR3 nucleotides: TGTGCCAGCAGGGGGACAGATTCACCCCTCCACTTT. It translates to CASRGTDSPLHF.

This chain links TRBV19 with TRBJ1-6; no firm D call. Germline values: CDR1 LNHDA, CDR2 SQIVND (reference sequence). The CDR3 is 13 residues long. The V gene lost 3 bases and the J gene lost 10 bases, with 10 bases spanning the gap. The CDR3 protein is CASSIPPGSPLHF. CDR3 bases: TGTGCCAGTAGTATCCCCCCAGGCTCACCCCTCCACTTT.

This clone was seen just once. A read error may produce the germline difference seen at one junction end. The V and J genes are TRBV11-2 and TRBJ2-1; 8 bases agree with TRBD2. The V gene's germline CDR1 is SGHAT and CDR2 FQNNGV. CDR3 length: 17 amino acids. The CDR3 DNA follows: TGTGCCAGCAGTATTTACCCGGGACTAGTCTCCCACAATGAGCAGTTCTTC. Translation gives CASSIYPGLVSHNEQFF.

V and J are TRBV19 and TRBJ1-5, with 9 bases lining up with TRBD1. There are 17 residues in the CDR3. The trim removed 5 bases at V and 7 bases at J, leaving 15 bases unmatched. Germline values: CDR1 LNHDA, CDR2 SQIVND (reference sequence). The CDR3 DNA is TGTGCCAGTAGTCCCTTTGCGGAGAGACAGGGGGAACAGCCCCAGCATTTT. Translating it yields CASSPFAERQGEQPQHF.

The chain uses TRBV5-1 and TRBJ2-5; no clear D gene. Germline assignment: CDR1 SGHRS and CDR2 YFSETQ. The CDR3 totals 13 residues. Trimming cost V 0 bases and J 2 bases, with 5 bases left between them. CDR3 protein: CASSLGIQETQYF. The CDR3 DNA is TGCGCCAGCAGCTTGGGTATACAAGAGACCCAGTACTTC.

The gene calls are TRBV28 and TRBJ1-2; D is uncertain. Trimming removed 5 bases at V and 4 bases at J, with 8 bases between. This CDR3 is built from 12 residues. From germline, CDR1 is MDHEN and CDR2 SYDVKM. CDR3 residues: CASSPEGYGYTF. The CDR3 region has the DNA TGTGCCAGCAGTCCGGAGGGCTATGGCTACACCTTC.